This T cell receptor beta chain was captured by sequencing in a study of molecular identifiers for immune sequencing clone quantification. There are many counts of this clonotype. This CDR3 region has 15 residues. Germline V gene lookup returns CDR1 SNHLY and CDR2 FYNNEI. V shed 7 bases and J 3 bases; nucleotides not matched to a gene: 6. Each CDR3 protein gets one entry after TCRdb re-called the PCR reads with MiXCR. In the table there are under 600,000 distinct CDR3 sequences, over 20% of which are singletons. Sample: naive CD8+ T cells from blood, with Jurkat cell RNA spiked in. Subset denoted: FACS-sorted CD8+CD4-CCR7+CD45RA+ naive T cells. V usage is TRBV2 and J usage is TRBJ2-2, with TRBD1 matching 9 bases. This TCR was sampled from a human donor in good health. Some libraries in this study had Jurkat cell RNA spiked in. The CDR3 loop is CASTPGQGYTGELFF. The CDR3, as DNA: TGTGCCAGCACCCCGGGACAGGGCTACACCGGGGAGCTGTTTTTT.